These 25 T cell receptor beta chains share one sample of origin, sequenced in a study of T cells in Graves' hyperthyroidism and ophthalmopathy (dated by TCRdb to the late 2010s). The library was produced with multiplex PCR. Sequenced using an Illumina HiSeq 2000. The TCR beta CDR3 regions were amplified from RNA transcripts. A first-round RT-PCR of the TCR CDR3 used the HTBI primer set with the Qiagen OneStep RT-PCR kit. TCRdb reran the public reads through fastp at Q25 and MiXCR, keeping productive beta chains. Merged by CDR3 protein, the rows form single entries marked with the most common genes and DNA. This sample lists a few hundred thousand distinct CDR3 sequences; 13% to 15% were detected once. Jointly, the top ten make up 15% to 20% of the sample. The sequenced sample was blood. These receptors all stem from a woman under 30 with Graves' hyperthyroidism.

This clonotype occurred many times. The chain carries TRBV12-3 or TRBV12-4 and TRBJ2-1; TRBD1 or TRBD2 may be the D gene (5 bases each). CDR3 length: 15 amino acids. Trimming stripped 5 bases from V and 0 bases from J, with 11 bases between. CDR3 DNA: TGTGCCAGCAGTCCTATGGGGGACTCCTACAATGAGCAGTTCTTC. Amino acid sequence: CASSPMGDSYNEQFF.

This clonotype was seen ten or more times. The chain links TRBV6-1 to TRBJ1-6, with D possibly matching TRBD1 (5 bases). The CDR3 has 17 residues. Germline V gene sequence: CDR1 MNHNS, CDR2 SASEGT. V shed 7 bases and J shed 3 bases, with 19 bases lying between them. CDR3 sequence reads: CASKNIGVPLYNSPLHF. DNA of the CDR3: TGTGCCAGCAAAAATATAGGGGTCCCCCTCTATAATTCACCCCTCCACTTT.

This clonotype was observed many times. The rearrangement joins TRBV12-3 or TRBV12-4 to TRBJ1-4, with TRBD1 as a possible D gene (5 bases). The CDR3 loop spans 12 amino acids. V was clipped by 5 bases and J by 7 bases, with 8 bases between them. The CDR3 DNA is TGTGCCAGCAGTCTCCAGGGTGAAAAACTGTTTTTT. Its translation is CASSLQGEKLFF.

This clonotype was recorded at least ten times. The V gene is TRBV20-1, the J gene TRBJ1-5, with 8 positions matching TRBD1. The V segment lost 0 bases and the J segment 2 bases; nucleotides outside the gene matches: 12. CDR1 and CDR2 from the germline V gene are DFQATT and SNEGSKA (reference sequence). The CDR3 loop spans 18 amino acids. For the CDR3, the DNA is TGCAGTGCTAGAGATTTTTTTGTGGAGGGACAGGGCAATCAGCCCCAGCATTTT. Its protein product is CSARDFFVEGQGNQPQHF.

This clonotype was seen at least ten times. The rearrangement links TRBV25-1 to TRBJ1-1; D not certain. There are 12 residues in the CDR3. CDR1 is MGHDK, CDR2 SYGVNS, per germline. Trimming took off 10 bases at V and 5 bases at J, with 14 bases between the two ends. The CDR3 region is CANLPSETEAFF. For the CDR3, the DNA is TGTGCCAACCTCCCCTCGGAAACTGAAGCTTTCTTT.

This clonotype was seen many times. V gene TRBV18 combines with J gene TRBJ1-5; 10 bases align to TRBD1. There are 16 residues in the CDR3. Germline trimming cut 3 bases from V and 4 bases from J; bases unmatched to any gene: 6. Germline V gene lookup returns CDR1 KGHSH and CDR2 LQKENI. CDR3 sequence reads: CASSPGTGASNQPQHF. CDR3 DNA sequence: TGTGCCAGCTCACCGGGGACAGGGGCCTCGAATCAGCCCCAGCATTTT.

This chain connects TRBV12-3 or TRBV12-4 to TRBJ1-1; D not resolved. The V gene lost 6 bases and the J gene lost 5 bases, with 10 bases spanning the gap. This CDR3 spans 12 amino acids. CDR3 coding DNA: TGTGCCAGCAGCCTAATAAGGACTGAAGCTTTCTTT. Translated, it gives CASSLIRTEAFF.

Only a few counts were recorded for this clonotype. The V gene is TRBV6-2 or TRBV6-3, the J gene TRBJ2-7; 7 positions agree with TRBD2. Germline values: CDR1 MNHEY, CDR2 SVGEGT. The ends lost 7 bases at V and 1 base at J; junction bases unmatched: 4. There are 13 residues in the CDR3. The chain's CDR3 is CASTDGGSYEQYV. The DNA for the CDR3 is TGTGCCAGCACCGACGGGGGGTCCTACGAGCAGTACGTC.

With respect to this clonotype: A read error may explain this, as a much larger clone is one base away. This sequence joins TRBV6-2 or TRBV6-3 and TRBJ2-7, with D tentatively TRBD1 (5 bases). Trimming took 2 bases from V and 5 from J, leaving 16 bases between them. The germline V gene encodes CDR1 MNHEY and CDR2 SVGEGT. This CDR3 contains 15 residues. The CDR3 protein is CASSYGAGPTHEQYF. As DNA, the CDR3 is TGTGCCAGCAGTTACGGGGCAGGCCCAACCCACGAGCAGTACTTC.

This clonotype was recorded at least ten times. The chain employs TRBV2 and TRBJ1-2, with D unclear. V was cut by 0 bases and J by 4 bases, with 6 bases left in between. Germline V CDR1 and CDR2: SNHLY, FYNNEI. CDR3 length equals 13 residues. The CDR3 DNA follows: TGTGCCAGCAGTGAAGCCAGCCTCTATGGCTACACCTTC. Its protein is CASSEASLYGYTF.

This clonotype came up many times. The genes are TRBV10-3 and TRBJ2-3; 8 positions match TRBD2. With 5 bases clipped from V and 2 bases from J, the junction kept 9 bases outside the gene matches. The CDR3 is 16 residues long. Germline CDR1 reads ENHRY; CDR2 reads SYGVKD. CDR3 in DNA: TGTGCCATCAGTTCCAGACTAGCGATTGCCACAGATACGCAGTATTTT. It is translated as CAISSRLAIATDTQYF.

This clonotype turned up a few times. The chain uses TRBV19 and TRBJ2-2; 8 nucleotides line up with TRBD2. Losses at the gene ends were 1 base for V and 6 bases for J; bases not matched to a gene: 4. CDR1 is LNHDA, CDR2 SQIVND, per germline (reference sequence). This CDR3 contains 15 residues. CDR3 nucleotides: TGTGCCAGTAGTATAGTCCGCGGGAGGCCCGGGGAGCTGTTTTTT. Amino acid sequence: CASSIVRGRPGELFF. Based on the CDR3 plus reference TRBV19 and TRBJ2-2, the full variable domain is DGGITQSPKYLFRKEGQNVTLSCEQNLNHDAMYWYRQDPGQGLRLIYYSQIVNDFQKGDIAEGYSVSREKKESFPLTVTSAQKNPTAFYLCASSIVRGRPGELFFGEGSRLTVL.

The chain recombines TRBV12-3 or TRBV12-4 with TRBJ1-2, with 7 bases aligning to TRBD1. Trimming removed 2 bases from V and 9 bases from J; junction bases left unmatched: 15. CDR3 length equals 16 residues. CDR3 in DNA: TGTGCCAGCAGTTTATCAGGGGGAACAGGGCGGCGTAGCTACACCTTC. As protein: CASSLSGGTGRRSYTF.

This CDR3 is CSVKSGTANTEAFF. Written as DNA, the CDR3 is TGCAGCGTGAAATCCGGGACAGCGAACACTGAAGCTTTCTTT. The chain employs TRBV29-1 and TRBJ1-1; 7 bases agree with TRBD1. Losses at the gene ends were 6 bases for V and 1 base for J; bases not matched to a gene: 8. Germline values: CDR1 SQVTM, CDR2 ANQGSEA. The CDR3 consists of 14 residues.

This clonotype was detected ten times or more. The rearrangement links TRBV20-1 to TRBJ2-1; tentative D call: TRBD2 (5 bases). The length of the CDR3 is 13 residues. Trimming took off 3 bases at V and 2 bases at J, with 8 bases between the two ends. Germline assignment: CDR1 DFQATT and CDR2 SNEGSKA (reference sequence). The CDR3 here is CSARPGTYNEQFF. The CDR3 bases are TGCAGTGCTAGGCCCGGGACCTACAATGAGCAGTTCTTC.

The table lists this clonotype with many counts. The gene calls are TRBV2 and TRBJ2-3; TRBD2 is a possible D gene (6 bases). Trimming stripped 4 bases from V and 4 bases from J, with 9 bases between. The germline gives CDR1 SNHLY, CDR2 FYNNEI. This CDR3 has 13 residues. The DNA of the CDR3 is TGTGCCAGCAGTGGGGACTTACCAGATACGCAGTATTTT. As protein: CASSGDLPDTQYF.

This clonotype was counted at least ten times. The rearrangement uses TRBV28 and TRBJ2-1, with D possibly matching TRBD2 (5 bases). Looked up from germline, CDR1 is MDHEN and CDR2 is SYDVKM. The CDR3 consists of 14 residues. Trimming shortened V by 9 bases and J by 2 bases, and 14 bases separated the two germline ends. In DNA form, the CDR3 reads TGTGCCAGTCTAACCCAAGCGGCCTACAATGAGCAGTTCTTC. This sequence encodes CASLTQAAYNEQFF.

The rearrangement joins TRBV2 to TRBJ1-1, with TRBD1 as a possible D gene (5 bases). CDR3 length: 15 amino acids. V was shortened by 4 bases and J by 5 bases, with 17 bases between the two germline ends. Germline V gene sequence: CDR1 SNHLY, CDR2 FYNNEI. The CDR3 DNA sequence: TGTGCCAGCAGTGGGCCCCGGGGGGGGAGAACTGAAGCTTTCTTT. This translates into CASSGPRGGRTEAFF.

The rearrangement uses TRBV7-9 and TRBJ1-1; 10 bases agree with TRBD1. This CDR3 contains 20 residues. With V trimmed by 4 bases and J by 3 bases, 20 bases remained unmatched. Germline V gene data show CDR1 as SEHNR and CDR2 as FQNEAQ (reference sequence). CDR3 amino acids: CASSSQRAGDRGESYTEAFF. The CDR3 coding sequence is TGTGCCAGCAGCTCCCAAAGGGCCGGGGACAGGGGCGAAAGCTACACTGAAGCTTTCTTT.

This clonotype showed up many times. The chain has TRBV6-2 or TRBV6-3 and TRBJ1-1; tentatively, D is TRBD1 (5 bases). The germline V gene encodes CDR1 MNHEY and CDR2 SVGEGT. CDR3 length: 16 amino acids. The V and J ends lost 2 bases and 5 bases respectively, with 18 bases between them. The CDR3 DNA sequence: TGTGCCAGCAGTTACCCCCCGGGGGGAAAGGGAACTGAAGCTTTCTTT. The encoded protein is CASSYPPGGKGTEAFF.

This clonotype was seen a few times. This sequence joins TRBV7-2 and TRBJ2-1; a possible D gene is TRBD2 (5 bases). The ends were cut back, 6 bases at V and 6 bases at J, with 12 bases in the middle. Germline assignment: CDR1 SGHTA and CDR2 FQGNSA. The CDR3 runs to 13 residues. The CDR3 reads CASRRTGINEQFF. Written as DNA, the CDR3 is TGTGCCAGCAGACGGACTGGTATCAATGAGCAGTTCTTC.

V and J are TRBV10-2 and TRBJ2-1; the match to TRBD2 covers 16 bases. This CDR3 region has 21 residues. The trim removed 4 bases at V and 2 bases at J, leaving 14 bases unmatched. Looked up from germline, CDR1 is WSHSY and CDR2 is SAAADI. The CDR3 sequence is CASSGWGPGTSGRGAYNEQFF. CDR3 coding DNA: TGCGCCAGCAGTGGGTGGGGCCCAGGGACTAGCGGGAGGGGGGCCTACAATGAGCAGTTCTTC.

This clonotype was observed at least ten times. J is TRBJ2-5 and V is TRBV19; 12 bases line up with TRBD2. The junction had 7 bases not matched to a gene; V was cut back by 0 bases and J by 5 bases. This CDR3 has 17 residues. Looked up from germline, CDR1 is LNHDA and CDR2 is SQIVND (reference sequence). This CDR3 is CASSIEALAGGSETQYF. For the CDR3, the DNA is TGTGCCAGTAGTATAGAGGCCCTAGCGGGAGGGAGCGAGACCCAGTACTTC.

This clonotype was counted ten times or more. The rearrangement uses TRBV6-1 and TRBJ2-7; 7 bases agree with TRBD1. Trimming removed 2 bases from V and 4 bases from J; junction bases left unmatched: 5. Per the germline V gene, CDR1 is MNHNS and CDR2 is SASEGT. The CDR3 contains 14 residues. DNA of the CDR3: TGTGCCAGCAGTGAATGGGGGACAGCTTACGAGCAGTACGTC. Its protein product is CASSEWGTAYEQYV.

This clonotype appeared a few times. The chain recombines TRBV5-1 with TRBJ1-1; D is perhaps TRBD1 (6 bases). The CDR3 runs to 15 residues. The germline gives CDR1 SGHRS, CDR2 YFSETQ. V dropped 2 bases and J dropped 0 bases, with 11 bases sitting between them. The CDR3 region has the DNA TGCGCCAGCAGCTTCCTGGACAGCATGAACACTGAAGCTTTCTTT. Translated, it gives CASSFLDSMNTEAFF.